These T cell receptor beta chains were read from a single sample in a study of beta chain features in type 1 diabetes. Method: immunoSEQ multiplex PCR; TCRdb's copy keeps in-frame clones and lacks some. Among fewer than 550,000 clones listed, about an eighth were seen once. Sequenced input: naive CD4+ T cells from blood. The source is a woman younger than 30 in good health. Both conserved end residues are part of each CDR3. D genes are given only for firm matches. Not all rows give a size; the values are once, few, many and, for expanded clones, a class.

j_call d_call v_call clone_size cdr3_nt cdr3_aa
TRBJ1-6 NA TRBV11-2 NA TGTGCCAGCAGCCTCACAGGCTCGCCTTCACCCCTCCACTTT CASSLTGSPSPLHF
TRBJ2-2 TRBD2 TRBV5-1 few TGCGCCAGCATTTCAGCGGGAGGGCCAGCCACCGGGGAGCTGTTTTTT CASISAGGPATGELFF
TRBJ1-1 NA TRBV25-1 few TGTGCCAGCACTACCTCGGGTAGGAGGGACACTGAAGCTTTCTTT CASTTSGRRDTEAFF
TRBJ2-1 NA TRBV11-3 NA TGTGCCAGCACAACCCCAGACAGGCGTAATGAGCAGTTCTTC CASTTPDRRNEQFF
TRBJ1-5 NA TRBV30 NA TGTGCCTGGAGTGTACAGGGAGGGGCACAGCCCCAGCATTTT CAWSVQGGAQPQHF
TRBJ2-1 NA TRBV30 few TGTGCCTGGAGTAAGGACTTCTGGGGGGTTGATGAGCAGTTCTTC CAWSKDFWGVDEQFF
TRBJ2-3 NA TRBV7-9 NA TGTGCCAGCAGCCCGAGTCGTCAGGGGCTTATAGGAGATACGCAGTATTTT CASSPSRQGLIGDTQYF
TRBJ1-2 NA TRBV7-9 few TGTGCCAGCAGCAAACAGGGTCTTGAAGGCTACACCTTC CASSKQGLEGYTF
TRBJ2-2 TRBD2 TRBV5-1 NA TGCGCCAGCAGCCTTACTAGCGCATTTAACACCGGGGAGCTGTTTTTT CASSLTSAFNTGELFF
TRBJ2-3 NA TRBV7-3 NA TGTGCCAGCAGCTACCGGGACAATCGAGATACGCAGTATTTT CASSYRDNRDTQYF
TRBJ2-3 NA TRBV4-3 NA TGCGCCAGCAGCCAAGACGCGGGCACAGATACGCAGTATTTT CASSQDAGTDTQYF
TRBJ2-3 TRBD1 TRBV6-4 few TGTGCCAGCAGTGACTCGTGGACAGGTCGGACAGATACGCAGTATTTT CASSDSWTGRTDTQYF
TRBJ1-3 TRBD1 TRBV2 few TGTGCCAGCGACAGGGGGCCTGGAAACACCATATATTTT CASDRGPGNTIYF
TRBJ1-6 NA TRBV7-9 NA TGTGCCAGCAGCCTAGCGGGTCAGGAGTATAATTCACCCCTCCACTTT CASSLAGQEYNSPLHF
TRBJ2-5 NA TRBV6-5 few TGTGCCAGCAGGCTAGGACTCGTCGGGGAGACCCAGTACTTC CASRLGLVGETQYF
TRBJ1-1 NA TRBV7-9 few TGTGCCAGCAGCTTCACCAACACTGAAGCTTTCTTT CASSFTNTEAFF
TRBJ2-7 NA TRBV6-1 NA TGTGCCAGCAGTGAAGGGAGAGGGAGCGGCGCCGAGCAGTACTTC CASSEGRGSGAEQYF
TRBJ2-3 TRBD1 TRBV29-1 NA TGCAGCGTTGGAAGCTGGGACAGGGGCTCCCTAACAGATACGCAGTATTTT CSVGSWDRGSLTDTQYF
TRBJ1-5 NA TRBV30 few TGTGCCTGGAGTGTTAGAGGGGATCAGCCCCAGCATTTT CAWSVRGDQPQHF
TRBJ2-1 TRBD1 TRBV7-9 few TGTGCCAGCAGCTTAGAACTGGGGACAGCCTCCTACAATGAGCAGTTCTTC CASSLELGTASYNEQFF
TRBJ2-1 TRBD2 TRBV29-1 NA TGCAGCGTCCGACTAGCGGGAGGCAATGAGCAGTTCTTC CSVRLAGGNEQFF
TRBJ1-2 NA TRBV7-9 NA TGTGCCAGCAGCTTAGTAATGGATGGGGATGGCTACACCTTC CASSLVMDGDGYTF
TRBJ2-5 TRBD2 TRBV5-1 few TGCGCCAGCAGCTCCCCTAGCGGGGGCGAGACCCAGTACTTC CASSSPSGGETQYF
TRBJ1-1 NA TRBV15 NA TGTGCCACCAGCAGAGCAGTTGTCACTGAAGCTTTCTTT CATSRAVVTEAFF
TRBJ2-3 NA TRBV9 NA TGTGCCAGCAGCGTAGATGGCTACACAGATACGCAGTATTTT CASSVDGYTDTQYF
TRBJ2-7 NA TRBV7-2 NA TGTGCCAGCAGCGCGACCGCCTACGAGCAGTACTTC CASSATAYEQYF
TRBJ1-1 NA TRBV29-1 few TGCAGCGTGACGAATGGGCGAAGTGGGGGCACTGAAGCTTTCTTT CSVTNGRSGGTEAFF
TRBJ1-6 TRBD1 TRBV11-2 NA TGTGCCAGCAGACACCCAGGGGGCACCTATAATTCACCCCTCCACTTT CASRHPGGTYNSPLHF
TRBJ2-2 TRBD2 TRBV4-2 NA TGTGCCAGCAGCCAAGCCCTAGCGGGAGGCCGGGACGGGGAGCTGTTTTTT CASSQALAGGRDGELFF
TRBJ2-1 TRBD2 TRBV7-3 NA TGTGCCAGCAGCCCCCTAGCGGGCGCCTACAATGAGCAGTTCTTC CASSPLAGAYNEQFF
TRBJ2-7 NA TRBV7-8 NA TGTGCCAGCAGCGTATATAGCGTCTACGAGCAGTACTTC CASSVYSVYEQYF
TRBJ1-4 NA TRBV5-1 NA TGCGCCAGCAGCTTAACAGTAGGAGAAAAACTGTTTTTT CASSLTVGEKLFF
TRBJ1-2 TRBD1 TRBV15 few TGTGCCACCAGCAGAGTGACCGGGACAGGCACCCTAATAAGCGGCTACACCTTC CATSRVTGTGTLISGYTF
TRBJ2-5 TRBD1 TRBV29-1 few TGCAGCGGATGGACAGGGAGGGAGACCCAGTACTTC CSGWTGRETQYF